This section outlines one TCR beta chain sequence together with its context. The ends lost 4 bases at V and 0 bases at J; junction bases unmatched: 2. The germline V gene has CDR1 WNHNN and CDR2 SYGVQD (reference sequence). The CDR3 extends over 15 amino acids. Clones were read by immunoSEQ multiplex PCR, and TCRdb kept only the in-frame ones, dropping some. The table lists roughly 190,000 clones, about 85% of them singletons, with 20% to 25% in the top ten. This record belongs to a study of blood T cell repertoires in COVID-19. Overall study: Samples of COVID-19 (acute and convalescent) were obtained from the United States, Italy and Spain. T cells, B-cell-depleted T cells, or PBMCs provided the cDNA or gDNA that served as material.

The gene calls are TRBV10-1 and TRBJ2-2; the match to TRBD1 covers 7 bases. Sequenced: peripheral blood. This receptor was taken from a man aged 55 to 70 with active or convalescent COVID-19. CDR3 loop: CASSVGTANTGELFF. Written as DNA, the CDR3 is TGCGCCAGCAGTGTCGGGACAGCGAACACCGGGGAGCTGTTTTTT.